One sample yielded the 22 T cell receptor beta chains listed below, sequenced in a study of CD8 T cells in Susac syndrome. With random hexamers, roughly 0.5 to 1 ug RNA was reverse transcribed. TCRdb processed the immunoSEQ multiplex PCR reads anew with MiXCR; each CDR3 protein has one entry. The table shows about 120,000 distinct CDR3 sequences, with around 96% occurring only once. Material: CD4+ T cells from PBMCs. All receptors come from a human donor with Susac syndrome.

The chain has TRBV7-9 and TRBJ2-3; 10 bases are a match to TRBD2. V shed 4 bases and J 6 bases; nucleotides not matched to a gene: 13. Germline CDR1 and CDR2: SEHNR and FQNEAQ (reference sequence). This CDR3 is built from 17 residues. CDR3 sequence (DNA): TGTGCCAGCAGCTACGCCGGGACAGCGGGGGGGAAGGATACGCAGTATTTT. It is translated as CASSYAGTAGGKDTQYF.

V and J are TRBV29-1 and TRBJ2-2; the match to TRBD1 covers 7 bases. From germline, CDR1 is SQVTM and CDR2 ANQGSEA. This CDR3 contains 13 residues. Trimming cost V 6 bases and J 5 bases; bases outside gene matches: 6. CDR3 sequence reads: CSVGNRGTGELFF. The DNA of the CDR3 is TGCAGCGTGGGAAACAGGGGAACCGGGGAGCTGTTTTTT.

This chain links TRBV3-1 with TRBJ1-1, with TRBD1 matching 7 bases. The CDR3 covers 14 residues. The ends lost 2 bases at V and 4 bases at J; junction bases unmatched: 4. Germline values: CDR1 LGHDT, CDR2 YNNKEL (reference sequence). The CDR3 here is CASSQPSGGTEAFF. CDR3 coding DNA: TGTGCCAGCAGCCAACCCTCAGGGGGCACTGAAGCTTTCTTT.

This sequence joins TRBV7-9 and TRBJ2-5; D call uncertain. Germline CDR1 is SEHNR and CDR2 is FQNEAQ (reference sequence). The CDR3 spans 14 residues. Trimming took 3 bases from V and 2 from J, leaving 10 bases between them. The CDR3 reads CASSFNRGQETQYF. CDR3 DNA: TGTGCCAGCAGCTTTAACAGAGGACAAGAGACCCAGTACTTC.

Here the CDR3 DNA reads TGTGCCAGCAGTTTTGAACACCTAGCGGGAGGTTGGACCGGGGAGCTGTTTTTT. Protein sequence: CASSFEHLAGGWTGELFF. The gene calls are TRBV12-3 or TRBV12-4 and TRBJ2-2; 11 bases agree with TRBD2. With 3 bases clipped from V and 5 bases from J, the junction kept 11 bases outside the gene matches. This CDR3 comprises 18 residues.

This clonotype was counted a single time. This chain uses TRBV7-9 with TRBJ1-1; D gene unclear. The germline V gene has CDR1 SEHNR and CDR2 FQNEAQ (reference sequence). V lost 6 bases to trimming and J lost 7 bases, with 15 bases between them. The CDR3 is 13 amino acids. The CDR3 region has the DNA TGTGCCAGCAGGCCAGACACGGAGGGTGAAGCTTTCTTT. Protein product: CASRPDTEGEAFF.

The chain carries TRBV3-1 and TRBJ2-3; weak D call: TRBD1 (6 bases). The V end lost 0 bases, the J end lost 7 bases, and 23 bases lay between the germline ends. This CDR3 comprises 18 residues. Per germline, CDR1 LGHDT and CDR2 YNNKEL (reference sequence). The CDR3 DNA reads as TGTGCCAGCAGCCAAGATCTAAGCAGCGACTTAGGGGGAAATACGCAGTATTTT. Amino acids: CASSQDLSSDLGGNTQYF.

A single count supports this clonotype. J is TRBJ1-1 and V is TRBV2; 8 nucleotides match TRBD1. Germline V CDR1 and CDR2: SNHLY, FYNNEI. The trim removed 6 bases at V and 6 bases at J, leaving 6 bases unmatched. This CDR3 contains 13 residues. DNA for the CDR3: TGTGCCAGCAGATCGGACAGGGTCCCTGAAGCTTTCTTT. Protein product: CASRSDRVPEAFF.

The chain links TRBV12-3 or TRBV12-4 to TRBJ2-7, with TRBD1 matching 8 bases. The CDR3 totals 14 residues. The V segment lost 1 base and the J segment 5 bases; nucleotides outside the gene matches: 4. The CDR3: CASSLGTGKNEQYF. The CDR3 DNA reads as TGTGCCAGCAGTTTAGGGACAGGGAAGAACGAGCAGTACTTC.

The chain carries TRBV3-1 and TRBJ2-2; TRBD2 matches at 9 bases. Germline CDR1 LGHDT, CDR2 YNNKEL (reference sequence). The J segment lost 4 bases and the V segment lost 4 bases, leaving 7 bases of the junction unmatched. The CDR3 runs to 16 residues. CDR3 residues: CASSPLAGAGTGELFF. DNA of the CDR3: TGTGCCAGCAGCCCTTTAGCGGGAGCGGGCACCGGGGAGCTGTTTTTT.

The rearrangement joins TRBV24-1 to TRBJ2-5; 15 bases line up with TRBD2. The CDR3 extends over 18 amino acids. The germline CDR1 and CDR2 sequences are KGHDR and SFDVKD. With V trimmed by 1 base and J by 4 bases, 6 bases remained unmatched. The CDR3 DNA follows: TGTGCCACCAGTGATTTAAAACCGGGACTAGCGGGAGGAGAGACCCAGTACTTC. Translated: CATSDLKPGLAGGETQYF.

This rearrangement joins TRBV11-1 to TRBJ2-7; D unclear. This CDR3 is 14 amino acids long. Germline V gene data show CDR1 as SGHAT and CDR2 as FQDESV (reference sequence). V was trimmed by 1 base and J by 3 bases, leaving 10 bases between them. The CDR3 DNA reads as TGTGCCAGCAGCTTAGAGGGCAGCTACTACGAGCAGTACTTC. Its protein is CASSLEGSYYEQYF.

V and J are TRBV7-6 and TRBJ2-3; TRBD1 agrees at 9 bases. CDR1 is SGHVS, CDR2 FNYEAQ, per germline. Trimming at V came to 5 bases and at J to 4 bases, leaving 7 bases not matched to a gene. This CDR3 comprises 15 residues. The CDR3 nucleotides read TGTGCCAGCAGCCGAAATACAGGGGGCGCAGATACGCAGTATTTT. This translates into CASSRNTGGADTQYF. The full variable domain, rest sourced from reference TRBV7-6 and TRBJ2-3, is GAGVSQSPRYKVTKRGQDVALRCDPISGHVSLYWYRQALGQGPEFLTYFNYEAQQDKSGLPNDRFSAERPEGSISTLTIQRTEQRDSAMYRCASSRNTGGADTQYFGPGTRLTVL.

V usage is TRBV5-4 and J usage is TRBJ2-1, with D possibly matching TRBD2 (5 bases). This CDR3 region has 14 residues. Germline-derived CDR1 and CDR2 are SGHNT and YYREEE (reference sequence). V dropped 7 bases and J dropped 3 bases, with 14 bases sitting between them. The CDR3, as DNA: TGTGCCAGCTCCACGAGGAGCGGCTACAATGAGCAGTTCTTC. Translation: CASSTRSGYNEQFF.

The rearrangement joins TRBV4-2 to TRBJ1-2; D is ambiguous. With 0 bases removed from V and 2 bases from J, the gap between germline ends came to 7 bases. The CDR3 has 14 amino acids. Per the germline V gene, CDR1 is LGHNA and CDR2 is YNFKEQ. CDR3 in amino acids: CASSQDRTNYGYTF. CDR3 DNA sequence: TGTGCCAGCAGCCAAGATAGAACAAACTATGGCTACACCTTC.

This chain uses TRBV7-3 with TRBJ2-1; D might be TRBD2 (6 bases). The CDR3 runs 15 residues. CDR1 SGHTA and CDR2 FQGTGA come from the germline V gene. Trimming took off 5 bases at V and 4 bases at J, with 15 bases between the two ends. The CDR3 sequence: CASSGGDPRYNEQFF. CDR3 DNA: TGTGCCAGCAGCGGAGGGGATCCTCGGTACAATGAGCAGTTCTTC.

The table lists this clonotype with a few counts. This sequence joins TRBV7-9 and TRBJ1-2; 9 positions agree with TRBD1. Per the germline V gene, CDR1 is SEHNR and CDR2 is FQNEAQ (reference sequence). The CDR3 loop spans 13 amino acids. V was clipped by 3 bases and J by 8 bases; unmatched bases: 4. The CDR3 protein is CASSLGQGRGYTF. CDR3 sequence (DNA): TGTGCCAGCAGCTTGGGACAGGGAAGGGGCTACACCTTC. The whole variable domain, remainder taken from reference TRBV7-9 and TRBJ1-2, is DTGVSQNPRHKITKRGQNVTFRCDPISEHNRLYWYRQTLGQGPEFLTYFQNEAQLEKSRLLSDRFSAERPKGSFSTLEIQRTEQGDSAMYLCASSLGQGRGYTFGSGTRLTVV.

The CDR3 DNA reads as TGTGCCAGCAGTCCTCGGGGGGAAAAGCTGTTTTTT. Translation: CASSPRGEKLFF. V usage is TRBV12-3 or TRBV12-4 and J usage is TRBJ2-2, with 7 nucleotides matching TRBD2. The CDR3 loop spans 12 amino acids. V lost 5 bases to trimming and J lost 12 bases; unmatched junction nucleotides: 6.

This clonotype was found a few times. This rearrangement joins TRBV20-1 to TRBJ1-5; D remains unclear. The germline V and J ends were trimmed by 0 bases and 2 bases, with 5 bases remaining between them. CDR3 length: 13 residues. Germline V lookup: CDR1 DFQATT, CDR2 SNEGSKA (reference sequence). Here the CDR3 DNA reads TGCAGTGCTAGAGATTCGGGCAATCAGCCCCAGCATTTT. Protein sequence: CSARDSGNQPQHF.

This chain uses TRBV3-1 with TRBJ2-2, with D uncertain. This CDR3 spans 13 amino acids. Germline CDR1 and CDR2: LGHDT and YNNKEL (reference sequence). Trimming removed 4 bases at V and 5 bases at J, with 8 bases between. CDR3 DNA sequence: TGTGCCAGCAGCCCCCTGTATACCGGGGAGCTGTTTTTT. It yields the protein CASSPLYTGELFF.

The V gene is TRBV30, the J gene TRBJ2-3; weak D call: TRBD2 (6 bases). This CDR3 has 14 residues. V was clipped by 2 bases and J by 0 bases, with 9 bases between them. Germline V gene sequence: CDR1 GTSNPN, CDR2 SVGIG (reference sequence). The CDR3 sequence is CAWSPGTSTDTQYF. The CDR3 nucleotides read TGTGCCTGGAGTCCCGGGACTAGCACAGATACGCAGTATTTT.

This sequence joins TRBV12-3 or TRBV12-4 and TRBJ2-4; D remains unclear. The CDR3 spans 14 residues. The germline V and J ends were trimmed by 5 bases and 3 bases, with 11 bases remaining between them. The CDR3 is CASSRPPYKNIQYF. DNA for the CDR3: TGTGCCAGCAGTCGCCCGCCGTACAAAAACATTCAGTACTTC.